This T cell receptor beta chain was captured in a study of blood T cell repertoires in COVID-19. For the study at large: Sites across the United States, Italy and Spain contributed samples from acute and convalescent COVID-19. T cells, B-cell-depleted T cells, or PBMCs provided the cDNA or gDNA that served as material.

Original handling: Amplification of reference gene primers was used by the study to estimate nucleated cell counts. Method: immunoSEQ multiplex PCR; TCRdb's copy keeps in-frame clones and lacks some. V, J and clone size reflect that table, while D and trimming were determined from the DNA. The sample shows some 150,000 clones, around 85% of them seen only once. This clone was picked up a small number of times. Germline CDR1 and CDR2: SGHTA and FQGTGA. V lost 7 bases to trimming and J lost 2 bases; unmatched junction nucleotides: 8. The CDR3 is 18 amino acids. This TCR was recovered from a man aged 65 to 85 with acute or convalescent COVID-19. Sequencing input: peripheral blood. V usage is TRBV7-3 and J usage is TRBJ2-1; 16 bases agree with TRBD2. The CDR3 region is CASTGDGTSGRAYNEQFF. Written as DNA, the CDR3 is TGTGCCAGCACAGGGGACGGGACTAGCGGGAGGGCCTACAATGAGCAGTTCTTC. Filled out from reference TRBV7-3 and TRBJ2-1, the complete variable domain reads GAGVSQTPSNKVTEKGKYVELRCDPISGHTALYWYRQSLGQGPEFLIYFQGTGAADDSGLPNDRFFAVRPEGSVSTLKIQRTERGDSAVYLCASTGDGTSGRAYNEQFFGPGTRLTVL.